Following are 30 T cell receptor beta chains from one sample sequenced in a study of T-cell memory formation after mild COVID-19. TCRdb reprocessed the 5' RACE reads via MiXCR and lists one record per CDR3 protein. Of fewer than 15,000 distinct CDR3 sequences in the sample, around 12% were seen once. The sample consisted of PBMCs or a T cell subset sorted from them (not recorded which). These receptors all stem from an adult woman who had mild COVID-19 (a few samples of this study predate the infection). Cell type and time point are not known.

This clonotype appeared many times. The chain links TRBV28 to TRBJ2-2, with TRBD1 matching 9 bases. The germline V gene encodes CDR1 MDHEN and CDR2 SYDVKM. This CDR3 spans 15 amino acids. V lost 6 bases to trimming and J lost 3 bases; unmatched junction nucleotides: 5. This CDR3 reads CASSPGQGYTGELFF. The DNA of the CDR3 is TGTGCCAGCAGCCCGGGACAGGGATACACCGGGGAGCTGTTTTTT.

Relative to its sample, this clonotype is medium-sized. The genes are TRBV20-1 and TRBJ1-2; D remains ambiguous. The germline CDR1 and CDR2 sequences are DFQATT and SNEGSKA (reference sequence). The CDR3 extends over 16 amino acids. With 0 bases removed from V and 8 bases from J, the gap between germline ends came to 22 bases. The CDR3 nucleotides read TGCAGTGCTAGAGATCTCGGGGAAGAAGTCGTGAAGGGCTACACCTTC. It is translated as CSARDLGEEVVKGYTF.

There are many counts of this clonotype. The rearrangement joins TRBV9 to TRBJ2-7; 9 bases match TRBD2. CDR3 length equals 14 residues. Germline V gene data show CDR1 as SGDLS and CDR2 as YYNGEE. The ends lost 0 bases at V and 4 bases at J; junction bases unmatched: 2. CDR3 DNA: TGTGCCAGCAGCGTAGTAGCGGGGGATTACGAGCAGTACTTC. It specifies CASSVVAGDYEQYF.

CDR3 protein: CASSYGLAGGREQYF. CDR3 nucleotide sequence: TGTGCCAGCAGTTACGGTCTAGCGGGGGGTCGGGAGCAGTACTTC. The J gene is TRBJ2-7, the V gene TRBV6-5, with 11 positions matching TRBD2. The CDR3 has 15 amino acids. Germline V gene sequence: CDR1 MNHEY, CDR2 SVGAGI. V lost 2 bases, J lost 7 bases, and 7 bases stayed unmatched.

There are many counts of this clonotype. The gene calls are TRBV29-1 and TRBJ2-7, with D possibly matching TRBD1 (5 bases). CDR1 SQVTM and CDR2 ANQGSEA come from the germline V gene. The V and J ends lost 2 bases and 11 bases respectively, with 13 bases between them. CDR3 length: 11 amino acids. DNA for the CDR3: TGCAGCGTTGAAAGGGGAACAGGAGAGTACTTC. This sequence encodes CSVERGTGEYF.

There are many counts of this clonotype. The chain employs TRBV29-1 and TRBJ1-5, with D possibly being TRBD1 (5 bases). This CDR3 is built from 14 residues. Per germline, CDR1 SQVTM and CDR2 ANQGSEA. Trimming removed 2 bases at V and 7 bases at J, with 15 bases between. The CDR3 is CSVEKRVEGQPQHF. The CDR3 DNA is TGCAGCGTTGAAAAGAGGGTCGAGGGGCAGCCCCAGCATTTT.

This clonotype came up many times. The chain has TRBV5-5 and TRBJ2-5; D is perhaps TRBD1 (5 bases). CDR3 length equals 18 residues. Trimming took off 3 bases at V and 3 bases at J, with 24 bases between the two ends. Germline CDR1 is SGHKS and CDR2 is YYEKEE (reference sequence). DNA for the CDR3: TGTGCCAGCAGCTCAGGATATCCTGACAGCGTCAACAAAGAGACCCAGTACTTC. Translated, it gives CASSSGYPDSVNKETQYF.

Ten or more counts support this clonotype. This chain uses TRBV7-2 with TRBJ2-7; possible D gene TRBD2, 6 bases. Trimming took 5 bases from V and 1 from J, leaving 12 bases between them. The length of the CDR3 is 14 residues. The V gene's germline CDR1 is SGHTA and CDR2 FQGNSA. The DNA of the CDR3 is TGTGCCAGCAGCCCAGCCGGGGGTTCCTACGAGCAGTACTTC. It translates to CASSPAGGSYEQYF.

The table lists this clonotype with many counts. The CDR3 DNA reads as TGCAGTGCTAGAGAGGCTAGCGGACGCTCAATATACAATGAGCAGTTCTTC. The encoded protein is CSAREASGRSIYNEQFF. The chain is built from TRBV20-1 and TRBJ2-1; 7 bases fit TRBD2. Losses at the gene ends were 0 bases for V and 4 bases for J; bases not matched to a gene: 12. Germline CDR1 and CDR2: DFQATT and SNEGSKA (reference sequence). The CDR3 consists of 17 residues.

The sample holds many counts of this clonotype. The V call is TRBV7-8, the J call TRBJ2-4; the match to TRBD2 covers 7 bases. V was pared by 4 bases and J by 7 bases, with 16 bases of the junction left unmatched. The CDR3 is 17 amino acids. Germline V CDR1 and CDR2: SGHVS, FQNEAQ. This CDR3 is CASSSKAGPTWGNIQYF. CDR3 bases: TGTGCCAGCAGCTCCAAAGCGGGGCCAACCTGGGGGAACATTCAGTACTTC.

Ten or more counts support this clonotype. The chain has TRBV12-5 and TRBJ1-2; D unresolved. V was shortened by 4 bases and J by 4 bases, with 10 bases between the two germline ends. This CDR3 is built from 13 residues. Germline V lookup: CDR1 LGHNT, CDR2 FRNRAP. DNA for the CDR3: TGTGCTAGTGGTTCGGACGGATTCTATGGCTACACCTTC. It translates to CASGSDGFYGYTF.

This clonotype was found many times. CDR3 region: CASSLALSGITQYF. As DNA, the CDR3 is TGTGCCAGCAGCTTGGCCCTCTCAGGGATTACGCAGTATTTT. V and J are TRBV5-6 and TRBJ2-3; TRBD1 might be the D (5 bases). In germline, CDR1 is SGHDT, CDR2 YYEEEE. V was trimmed by 0 bases and J by 8 bases, leaving 13 bases between them. This CDR3 region has 14 residues.

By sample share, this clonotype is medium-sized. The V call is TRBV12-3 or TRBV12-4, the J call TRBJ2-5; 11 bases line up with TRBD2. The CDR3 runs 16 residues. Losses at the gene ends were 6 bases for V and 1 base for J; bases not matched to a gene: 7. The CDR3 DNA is TGTGCCAGCAGCCCGACTAGCGGGGAGGCCCAAGAGACCCAGTACTTC. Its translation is CASSPTSGEAQETQYF.

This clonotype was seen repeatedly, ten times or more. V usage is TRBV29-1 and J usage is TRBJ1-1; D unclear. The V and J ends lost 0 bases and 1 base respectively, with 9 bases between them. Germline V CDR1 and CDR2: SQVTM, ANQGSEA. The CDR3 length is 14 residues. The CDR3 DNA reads TGCAGCGTTGAAGATGACCGCAAGAACACTGAAGCTTTCTTT. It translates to CSVEDDRKNTEAFF.

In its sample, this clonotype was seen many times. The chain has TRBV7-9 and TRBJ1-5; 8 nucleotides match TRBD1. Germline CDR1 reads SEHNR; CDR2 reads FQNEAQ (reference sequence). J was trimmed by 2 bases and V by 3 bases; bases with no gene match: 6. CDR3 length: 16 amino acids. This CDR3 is CASSFEQGGGNQPQHF. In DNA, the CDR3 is TGTGCCAGCAGCTTTGAACAGGGGGGCGGCAATCAGCCCCAGCATTTT.

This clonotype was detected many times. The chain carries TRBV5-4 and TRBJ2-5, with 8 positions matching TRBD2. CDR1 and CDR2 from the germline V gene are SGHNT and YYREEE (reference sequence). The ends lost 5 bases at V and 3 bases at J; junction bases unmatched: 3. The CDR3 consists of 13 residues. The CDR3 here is CASRPGLEETQYF. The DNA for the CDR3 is TGTGCCAGCAGGCCGGGACTAGAAGAGACCCAGTACTTC.

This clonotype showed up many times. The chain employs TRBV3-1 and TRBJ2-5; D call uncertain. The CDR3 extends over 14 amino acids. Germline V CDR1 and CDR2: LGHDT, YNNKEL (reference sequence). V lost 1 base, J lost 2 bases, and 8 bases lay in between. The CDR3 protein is CASSQGNLQETQYF. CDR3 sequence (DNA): TGTGCCAGCAGCCAAGGAAACTTACAAGAGACCCAGTACTTC.

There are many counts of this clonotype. DNA of the CDR3: TGTGCCAGCAGTTTAGGCCCTTTCAATCAGCCCCAGCATTTT. It codes for CASSLGPFNQPQHF. The chain employs TRBV12-3 or TRBV12-4 and TRBJ1-5, with D unresolved. V was shortened by 1 base and J by 3 bases, with 7 bases between the two germline ends. The CDR3 is 14 amino acids.

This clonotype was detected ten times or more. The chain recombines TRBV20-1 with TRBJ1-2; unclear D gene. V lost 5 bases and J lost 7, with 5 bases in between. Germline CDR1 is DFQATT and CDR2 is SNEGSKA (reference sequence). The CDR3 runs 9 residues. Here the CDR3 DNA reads TGCAGTGCTCCCGGTGGCTACACCTTC. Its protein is CSAPGGYTF.

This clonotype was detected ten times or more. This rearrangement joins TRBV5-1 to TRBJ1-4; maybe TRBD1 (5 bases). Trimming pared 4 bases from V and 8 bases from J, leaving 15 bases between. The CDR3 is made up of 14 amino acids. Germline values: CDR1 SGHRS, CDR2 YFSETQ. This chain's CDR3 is CASSPGTGGEKLFF. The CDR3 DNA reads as TGCGCCAGCAGCCCCGGGACGGGAGGGGAAAAACTGTTTTTT.

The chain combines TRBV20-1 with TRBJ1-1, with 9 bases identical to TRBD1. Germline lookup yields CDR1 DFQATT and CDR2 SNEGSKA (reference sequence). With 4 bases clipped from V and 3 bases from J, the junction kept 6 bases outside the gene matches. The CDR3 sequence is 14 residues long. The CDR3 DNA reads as TGCAGTGCTAAACCACAGGGGGCGTACACTGAAGCTTTCTTT. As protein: CSAKPQGAYTEAFF.

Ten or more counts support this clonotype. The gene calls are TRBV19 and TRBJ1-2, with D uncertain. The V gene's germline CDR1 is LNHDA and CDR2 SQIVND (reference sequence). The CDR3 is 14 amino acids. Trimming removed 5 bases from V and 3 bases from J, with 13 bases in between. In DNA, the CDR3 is TGTGCCAGTAGTTTGAGAAGGACGGACTATGGCTACACCTTC. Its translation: CASSLRRTDYGYTF. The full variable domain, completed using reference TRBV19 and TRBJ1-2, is DGGITQSPKYLFRKEGQNVTLSCEQNLNHDAMYWYRQDPGQGLRLIYYSQIVNDFQKGDIAEGYSVSREKKESFPLTVTSAQKNPTAFYLCASSLRRTDYGYTFGSGTRLTVV.

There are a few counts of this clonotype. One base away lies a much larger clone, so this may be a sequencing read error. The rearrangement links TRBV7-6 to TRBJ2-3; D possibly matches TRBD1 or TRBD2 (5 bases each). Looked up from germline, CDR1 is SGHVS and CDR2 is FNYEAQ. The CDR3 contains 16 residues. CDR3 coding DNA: TGTGACAGCAGCTTAGGTGGGGGAAACCATTATGATACGCAGTATTTT. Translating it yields CDSSLGGGNHYDTQYF.

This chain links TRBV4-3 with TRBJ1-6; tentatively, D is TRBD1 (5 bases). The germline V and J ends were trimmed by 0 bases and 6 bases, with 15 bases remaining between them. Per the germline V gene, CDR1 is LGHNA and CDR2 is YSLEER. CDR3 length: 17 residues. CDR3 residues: CASSQDSGRVGNSPLHF. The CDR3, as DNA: TGCGCCAGCAGCCAAGATAGTGGCAGGGTGGGTAATTCACCCCTCCACTTT.

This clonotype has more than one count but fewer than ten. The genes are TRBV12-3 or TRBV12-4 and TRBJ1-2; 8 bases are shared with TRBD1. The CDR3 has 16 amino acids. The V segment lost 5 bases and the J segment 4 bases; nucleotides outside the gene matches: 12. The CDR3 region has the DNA TGTGCCAGCAGTACCGGACAGGGTGGGGACGGCTATGGCTACACCTTC. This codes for CASSTGQGGDGYGYTF.

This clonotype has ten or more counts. The CDR3 DNA reads as TGTGCCAGCAGCCAAGTCACGGGAGCGTCTCCGAGCACAGATACGCAGTATTTT. The encoded protein is CASSQVTGASPSTDTQYF. This sequence joins TRBV3-1 and TRBJ2-3; perhaps TRBD2 as D (6 bases). CDR3 length: 18 amino acids. Trimming removed 1 base from V and 0 bases from J, with 17 bases in between. Per germline, CDR1 LGHDT and CDR2 YNNKEL (reference sequence).

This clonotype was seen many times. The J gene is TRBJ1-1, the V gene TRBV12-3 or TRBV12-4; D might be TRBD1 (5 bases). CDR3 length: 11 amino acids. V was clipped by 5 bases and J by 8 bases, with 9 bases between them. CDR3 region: CASSPGAEAFF. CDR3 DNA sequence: TGTGCCAGCAGTCCCGGGGCCGAAGCTTTCTTT.

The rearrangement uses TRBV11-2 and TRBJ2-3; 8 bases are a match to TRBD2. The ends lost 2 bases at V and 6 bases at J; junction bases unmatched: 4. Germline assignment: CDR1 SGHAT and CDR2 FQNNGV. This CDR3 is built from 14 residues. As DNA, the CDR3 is TGTGCCAGCAGCTTAAGACTAGCGCTTGATACGCAGTATTTT. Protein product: CASSLRLALDTQYF.

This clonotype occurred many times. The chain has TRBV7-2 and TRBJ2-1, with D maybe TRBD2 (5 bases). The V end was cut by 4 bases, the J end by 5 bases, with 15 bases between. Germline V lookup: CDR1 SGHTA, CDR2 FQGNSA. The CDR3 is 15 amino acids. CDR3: CASSSKGLKNNEQFF. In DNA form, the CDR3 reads TGTGCCAGCAGCTCAAAAGGACTCAAAAACAATGAGCAGTTCTTC.

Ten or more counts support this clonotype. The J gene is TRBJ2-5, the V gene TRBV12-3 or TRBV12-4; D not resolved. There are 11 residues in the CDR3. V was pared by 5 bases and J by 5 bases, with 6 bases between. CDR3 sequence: CASSPAETQYF. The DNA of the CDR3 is TGTGCCAGCAGTCCCGCGGAGACCCAGTACTTC.